Below, 28 T cell receptor beta chains from the same sample are listed, as sequenced in a study of cytomegalovirus exposure and HLA in healthy donors. PCR employed 60 Vbeta and 13 Jbeta primers. The protocol was immunoSEQ multiplex PCR, while the TCRdb copy is restricted to in-frame clones and leaves out a portion. The sample contains about 140,000 clones, about three fifths of which appear only once. The sequenced material came from PBMCs. The source is a male donor in good health and CMV-seronegative.

The chain links TRBV7-6 to TRBJ2-5; 7 nucleotides agree with TRBD2. Trimming at V came to 5 bases and at J to 4 bases, leaving 4 bases not matched to a gene. The CDR3 consists of 13 residues. The germline CDR1 and CDR2 sequences are SGHVS and FNYEAQ. CDR3: CASSLLALETQYF. The CDR3, as DNA: TGTGCCAGCAGCCTACTAGCGTTAGAGACCCAGTACTTC. The entire variable domain, with the rest obtained from reference TRBV7-6 and TRBJ2-5, is as follows: GAGVSQSPRYKVTKRGQDVALRCDPISGHVSLYWYRQALGQGPEFLTYFNYEAQQDKSGLPNDRFSAERPEGSISTLTIQRTEQRDSAMYRCASSLLALETQYFGPGTRLLVL.

This clone turned up a few times. The chain couples TRBV5-4 to TRBJ2-7; possibly TRBD1 for D (7 bases). Germline values: CDR1 SGHNT, CDR2 YYREEE (reference sequence). Trimming left V 3 bases short and J 1 base short, with 8 bases between. This CDR3 has 13 residues. CDR3: CASSSGGSYEQYF. The CDR3 nucleotides are TGTGCCAGCAGCTCAGGGGGGTCCTACGAGCAGTACTTC.

The V call is TRBV11-3, the J call TRBJ1-1, with 7 bases lining up with TRBD1. CDR1 and CDR2 (germline): SGHNT, YENEEA. The CDR3 length is 13 residues. V was pared by 1 base and J by 6 bases, with 2 bases of the junction left unmatched. This CDR3 is CASSLGQGAEAFF. Written as DNA, the CDR3 is TGTGCCAGCAGCTTAGGACAGGGCGCTGAAGCTTTCTTT.

About this clone: At one end the junction does not follow the germline gene, possibly because of a read error. The chain recombines TRBV4-3 with TRBJ1-6; weak D call: TRBD1 (6 bases). This CDR3 spans 17 amino acids. In germline, CDR1 is LGHNA, CDR2 YSLEER. This chain's CDR3 is CASRQDLSGEYNSPLHF. As DNA, the CDR3 is TGCGCCAGCCGCCAAGATTTGTCAGGGGAATATAATTCACCCCTCCACTTT.

V gene TRBV1 combines with J gene TRBJ2-7; the table's D call, TRBD1, was not checked against the DNA. TRBV1 represents a pseudogene. CDR3 length: 15 amino acids. The CDR3 DNA reads as TGCACCAGCGGAGCCGGACAGGATTGCTCCTACGAGCAGTACTTC. Translated, it gives CTSGAGQDCSYEQYF.

CDR3 protein: CASSPGQGIRYGYTF. The CDR3 bases are TGCGCCAGCAGCCCCGGACAGGGTATACGGTATGGCTACACCTTC. The chain is built from TRBV4-1 and TRBJ1-2; 8 bases map to TRBD1. The V and J ends lost 4 bases and 5 bases, in that order; junction bases with no gene match: 9. This CDR3 has 15 amino acids. CDR1 is MGHRA and CDR2 is YSYEKL in the germline V gene.

J is TRBJ1-1 and V is TRBV5-4, with D possibly TRBD1 on 5 matching bases. CDR1 and CDR2 from the germline V gene are SGHNT and YYREEE (reference sequence). The CDR3 sequence is 16 residues long. V was clipped by 0 bases and J by 3 bases, with 15 bases between them. The CDR3 spells CASSLGQGWFDTEAFF. The CDR3 nucleotides are TGTGCCAGCAGCTTGGGGCAGGGATGGTTCGACACTGAAGCTTTCTTT.

In its sample, this clone was seen a few times. The chain employs TRBV7-9 and TRBJ1-5; TRBD1 aligns across 9 bases. The junction had 3 bases not matched to a gene; V was cut back by 5 bases and J by 4 bases. Germline CDR1 reads SEHNR; CDR2 reads FQNEAQ (reference sequence). The CDR3 spans 14 residues. In DNA form, the CDR3 reads TGTGCCAGCAGCCCCGGGACAGGGAATCAGCCCCAGCATTTT. This sequence encodes CASSPGTGNQPQHF.

The chain is built from TRBV27 and TRBJ1-1; D gene unclear. The ends were cut back, 6 bases at V and 3 bases at J, with 8 bases in the middle. This CDR3 spans 12 amino acids. CDR1 and CDR2 (germline): MNHEY, SMNVEV (reference sequence). CDR3 region: CASRGGYTEAFF. Here the CDR3 DNA reads TGTGCCAGCAGGGGAGGGTACACTGAAGCTTTCTTT.

The rearrangement uses TRBV12-5 and TRBJ1-2, with D possibly being TRBD1 (5 bases). V dropped 4 bases and J dropped 7 bases, with 22 bases sitting between them. The CDR3 totals 16 residues. Germline lookup yields CDR1 LGHNT and CDR2 FRNRAP. In DNA form, the CDR3 reads TGTGCTAGTGGTTACGGGTGGGGCACGGGGGAAGGTGGCTACACCTTC. It is translated as CASGYGWGTGEGGYTF. The full variable domain, rest sourced from reference TRBV12-5 and TRBJ1-2, is DARVTQTPRHKVTEMGQEVTMRCQPILGHNTVFWYRQTMMQGLELLAYFRNRAPLDDSGMPKDRFSAEMPDATLATLKIQPSEPRDSAVYFCASGYGWGTGEGGYTFGSGTRLTVV.

In its sample, this clone was seen a few times. V is TRBV7-9 and J is TRBJ2-3; 12 positions agree with TRBD2. Germline V gene data show CDR1 as SEHNR and CDR2 as FQNEAQ (reference sequence). This CDR3 is built from 17 residues. Germline trimming cut 4 bases from V and 2 bases from J; bases unmatched to any gene: 7. The CDR3 nucleotides are TGTGCCAGCAGCTCACAAGGACTAGCGGGGACCACAGATACGCAGTATTTT. Its protein is CASSSQGLAGTTDTQYF. The entire variable domain, with the rest obtained from reference TRBV7-9 and TRBJ2-3, is as follows: DTGVSQNPRHKITKRGQNVTFRCDPISEHNRLYWYRQTLGQGPEFLTYFQNEAQLEKSRLLSDRFSAERPKGSFSTLEIQRTEQGDSAMYLCASSSQGLAGTTDTQYFGPGTRLTVL.

The chain couples TRBV19 to TRBJ1-1, with D tentatively TRBD1 (5 bases). The CDR3 runs 14 residues. V lost 7 bases and J 0 bases, leaving 12 bases between the germline ends. CDR1 is LNHDA, CDR2 SQIVND, per germline (reference sequence). Here the CDR3 reads CASTEDTMNTEAFF. DNA for the CDR3: TGTGCCAGTACCGAGGACACCATGAACACTGAAGCTTTCTTT.

The genes are TRBV11-3 and TRBJ2-3; TRBD2 is a possible D gene (6 bases). The CDR3 totals 16 residues. Germline lookup yields CDR1 SGHNT and CDR2 YENEEA. Trimming removed 4 bases from V and 1 base from J, with 15 bases in between. CDR3 loop: CASSSRRGGRTDTQYF. In DNA, the CDR3 is TGTGCCAGCAGCTCAAGGCGGGGCGGTCGCACAGATACGCAGTATTTT.

The gene calls are TRBV10-1 and TRBJ2-7; a weak D match, TRBD1 (6 bases). Germline CDR1 reads WNHNN; CDR2 reads SYGVQD (reference sequence). The CDR3 contains 13 residues. V gave up 9 bases and J gave up 4 bases, with 16 bases separating them. The CDR3 nucleotides are TGCGCCAGACACATCCGGGACATTTACGAGCAGTACTTC. It translates to CARHIRDIYEQYF.

The chain recombines TRBV7-9 with TRBJ1-5; D uncertain. Germline CDR1 reads SEHNR; CDR2 reads FQNEAQ (reference sequence). Trimming cost V 1 base and J 9 bases, with 7 bases left between them. The CDR3 contains 12 residues. CDR3 sequence: CASSLGAGPQHF. The CDR3 DNA reads TGTGCCAGCAGCTTAGGGGCAGGGCCCCAGCATTTT.

The chain recombines TRBV9 with TRBJ2-7, with TRBD1 matching over 9 bases. The CDR3 consists of 15 residues. J lost 2 bases, V lost 3 bases, and 6 bases had no gene match. The germline gives CDR1 SGDLS, CDR2 YYNGEE. CDR3 amino acids: CASSARTGVPYEQYF. The CDR3 nucleotides are TGTGCCAGCAGCGCCAGGACAGGGGTCCCCTACGAGCAGTACTTC. The full variable domain, in which reference TRBV9 and TRBJ2-7 provide the parts outside the CDR3, is DSGVTQTPKHLITATGQRVTLRCSPRSGDLSVYWYQQSLDQGLQFLIQYYNGEERAKGNILERFSAQQFPDLHSELNLSSLELGDSALYFCASSARTGVPYEQYFGPGTRLTVT.

This CDR3 reads CASSLRTGGTDTQYF. CDR3 coding DNA: TGTGCCAGCAGCCTCCGGACAGGGGGCACAGATACGCAGTATTTT. The chain uses TRBV5-4 and TRBJ2-3, with 9 bases fitting TRBD1. With 4 bases clipped from V and 1 base from J, the junction kept 4 bases outside the gene matches. Germline values: CDR1 SGHNT, CDR2 YYREEE (reference sequence). CDR3 length equals 15 residues.

This sequence joins TRBV30 and TRBJ2-7, with 9 bases identical to TRBD1. CDR3 length equals 14 residues. The V segment lost 3 bases and the J segment 3 bases; nucleotides outside the gene matches: 6. From germline, CDR1 is GTSNPN and CDR2 SVGIG (reference sequence). CDR3 in DNA: TGTGCCTGGAGCCTAGACAGGGGGATCTACGAGCAGTACTTC. Translated, it gives CAWSLDRGIYEQYF. The whole variable domain, filled in from reference TRBV30 and TRBJ2-7, reads SQTIHQWPATLVQPVGSPLSLECTVEGTSNPNLYWYRQAAGRGLQLLFYSVGIGQISSEVPQNLSASRPQDRQFILSSKKLLLSDSGFYLCAWSLDRGIYEQYFGPGTRLTVT.

In its sample, this clone was seen many times. The gene calls are TRBV14 and TRBJ1-2; TRBD1 matches at 7 bases. CDR3 length equals 14 residues. The trim removed 3 bases at V and 4 bases at J, leaving 5 bases unmatched. Germline CDR1 and CDR2: SGHDN and FVKESK. CDR3 nucleotide sequence: TGTGCCAGCAGCCAGTTGGGACAGTCCTATGGCTACACCTTC. This codes for CASSQLGQSYGYTF.

The sample holds a few counts of this clone. V is TRBV30 and J is TRBJ1-4; no reliable D call. Germline CDR1 is GTSNPN and CDR2 is SVGIG (reference sequence). V dropped 0 bases and J dropped 11 bases, with 10 bases sitting between them. This CDR3 has 12 amino acids. In DNA form, the CDR3 reads TGTGCCTGGAGTGTAGAGGGTTGGAAACTGTTTTTT. Its protein product is CAWSVEGWKLFF.

V is TRBV6-1 and J is TRBJ2-3; 11 nucleotides align to TRBD2. Unmatched junction bases numbered 3, after V lost 6 bases and J lost 4 bases. This CDR3 is 14 amino acids long. The germline CDR1 and CDR2 sequences are MNHNS and SASEGT. The CDR3, as DNA: TGTGCCAGCAGACTAGCGGGGGAGGCAGATACGCAGTATTTT. It codes for CASRLAGEADTQYF.

This clone was detected only once. The V call is TRBV5-1, the J call TRBJ1-1; 7 bases are shared with TRBD1. The V segment lost 5 bases and the J segment 3 bases; nucleotides outside the gene matches: 13. CDR3 length: 16 residues. Germline CDR1 and CDR2: SGHRS and YFSETQ. The CDR3 nucleotides read TGCGCCAGCAGAGGTAGGGGGCGCCCCACTTACACTGAAGCTTTCTTT. Its translation: CASRGRGRPTYTEAFF.

This sequence joins TRBV6-5 and TRBJ1-2; 9 nucleotides align to TRBD1. CDR1 and CDR2 from the germline V gene are MNHEY and SVGAGI. The CDR3 runs to 16 residues. The trim removed 4 bases at V and 2 bases at J, leaving 8 bases unmatched. CDR3 residues: CASSLNWDRVNYGYTF. CDR3 nucleotide sequence: TGTGCCAGCAGTTTAAACTGGGACAGGGTGAACTATGGCTACACCTTC.

The V call is TRBV18, the J call TRBJ1-1, with TRBD1 identical over 7 bases. V shed 4 bases and J 0 bases; nucleotides not matched to a gene: 8. This CDR3 contains 16 residues. Germline CDR1 reads KGHSH; CDR2 reads LQKENI. The CDR3: CASSLRQGTMNTEAFF. CDR3 sequence (DNA): TGTGCCAGCTCACTTAGACAGGGTACCATGAACACTGAAGCTTTCTTT.

The chain links TRBV27 to TRBJ2-3; the D gene is possibly TRBD1 (6 bases). Germline V lookup: CDR1 MNHEY, CDR2 SMNVEV (reference sequence). The CDR3 sequence is 15 residues long. V dropped 2 bases and J dropped 3 bases, with 12 bases sitting between them. The CDR3: CASSLKGVGTDTQYF. DNA for the CDR3: TGTGCCAGCAGTTTAAAGGGGGTGGGTACAGATACGCAGTATTTT.

The table lists this clone with a few counts. The chain recombines TRBV29-1 with TRBJ1-4, with D tentatively TRBD1 (5 bases). The CDR3 spans 15 residues. In germline, CDR1 is SQVTM, CDR2 ANQGSEA. The ends were cut back, 4 bases at V and 4 bases at J, with 16 bases in the middle. Here the CDR3 DNA reads TGCAGCGTTGGCGGCGGGAGGGGAGATAATGAAAAACTGTTTTTT. Translated: CSVGGGRGDNEKLFF.

This clone was detected once. The genes are TRBV6-5 and TRBJ2-7, with D possibly matching TRBD2 (6 bases). There are 15 residues in the CDR3. The V gene's germline CDR1 is MNHEY and CDR2 SVGAGI. Trimming pared 7 bases from V and 2 bases from J, leaving 18 bases between. In DNA, the CDR3 is TGTGCCAGCAAGCCCCCGGGGGAGGCCCCCTACGAGCAGTACTTC. Its protein is CASKPPGEAPYEQYF.

This chain joins TRBV2 and TRBJ1-1; unclear D gene. The CDR3 runs to 14 residues. CDR1 is SNHLY and CDR2 is FYNNEI in the germline V gene. The V and J ends lost 1 base and 5 bases respectively, with 11 bases between them. The CDR3 DNA follows: TGTGCCAGCAGTGAAGGGGCAAGATATACTGAAGCTTTCTTT. Protein: CASSEGARYTEAFF.